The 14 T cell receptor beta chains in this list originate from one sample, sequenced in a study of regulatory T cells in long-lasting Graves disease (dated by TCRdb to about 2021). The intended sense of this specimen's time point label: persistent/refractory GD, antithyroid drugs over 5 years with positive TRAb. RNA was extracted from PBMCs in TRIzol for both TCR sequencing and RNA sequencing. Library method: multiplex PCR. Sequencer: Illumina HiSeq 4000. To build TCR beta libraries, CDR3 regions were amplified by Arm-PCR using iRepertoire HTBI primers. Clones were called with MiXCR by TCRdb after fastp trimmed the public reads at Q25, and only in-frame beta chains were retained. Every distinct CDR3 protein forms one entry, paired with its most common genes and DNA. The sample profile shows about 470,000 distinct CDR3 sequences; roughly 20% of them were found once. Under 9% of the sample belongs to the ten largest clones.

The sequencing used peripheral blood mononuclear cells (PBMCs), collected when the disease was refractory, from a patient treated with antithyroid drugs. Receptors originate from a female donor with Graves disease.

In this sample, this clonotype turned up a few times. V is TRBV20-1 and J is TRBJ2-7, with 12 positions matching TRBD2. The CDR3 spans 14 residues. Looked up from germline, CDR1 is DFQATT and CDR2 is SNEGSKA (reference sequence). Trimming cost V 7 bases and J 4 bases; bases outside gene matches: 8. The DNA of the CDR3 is TGCAGTGGAGAGCCGGGACTAGCGGGTTACGAGCAGTACTTC. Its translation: CSGEPGLAGYEQYF.

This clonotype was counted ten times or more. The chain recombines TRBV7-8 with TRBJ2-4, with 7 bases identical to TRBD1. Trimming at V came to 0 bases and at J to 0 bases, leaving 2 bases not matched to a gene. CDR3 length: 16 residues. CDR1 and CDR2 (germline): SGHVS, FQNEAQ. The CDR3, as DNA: TGTGCCAGCAGCTTAGCTCCAGGGGGAGCCAAAAACATTCAGTACTTC. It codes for CASSLAPGGAKNIQYF.

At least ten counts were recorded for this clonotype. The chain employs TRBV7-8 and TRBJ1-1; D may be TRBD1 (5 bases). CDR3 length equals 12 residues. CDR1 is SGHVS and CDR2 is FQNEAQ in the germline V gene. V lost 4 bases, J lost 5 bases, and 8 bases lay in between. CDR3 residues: CASSWDLTEAFF. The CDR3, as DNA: TGTGCCAGCAGCTGGGACTTGACTGAAGCTTTCTTT. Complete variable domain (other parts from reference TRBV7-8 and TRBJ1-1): GAGVSQSPRYKVAKRGQDVALRCDPISGHVSLFWYQQALGQGPEFLTYFQNEAQLDKSGLPSDRFFAERPEGSVSTLKIQRTQQEDSAVYLCASSWDLTEAFFGQGTRLTVV.

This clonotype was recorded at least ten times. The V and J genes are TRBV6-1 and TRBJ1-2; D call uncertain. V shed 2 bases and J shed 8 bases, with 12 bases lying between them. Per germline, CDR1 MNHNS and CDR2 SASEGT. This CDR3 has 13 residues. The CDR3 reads CASSELAFRGYTF. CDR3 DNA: TGTGCCAGCAGTGAATTGGCCTTCAGAGGCTACACCTTC.

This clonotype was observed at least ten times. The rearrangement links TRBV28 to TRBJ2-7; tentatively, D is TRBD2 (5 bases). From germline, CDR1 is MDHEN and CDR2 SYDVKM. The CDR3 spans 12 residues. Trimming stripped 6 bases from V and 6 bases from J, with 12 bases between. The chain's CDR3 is CASRQPGGEQYF. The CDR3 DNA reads TGTGCCAGCAGACAGCCTGGAGGCGAGCAGTACTTC.

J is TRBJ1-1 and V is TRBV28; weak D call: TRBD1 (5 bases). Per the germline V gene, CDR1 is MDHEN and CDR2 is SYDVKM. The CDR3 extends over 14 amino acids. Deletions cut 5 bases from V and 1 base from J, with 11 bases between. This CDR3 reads CASSVEGSNTEAFF. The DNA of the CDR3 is TGTGCCAGCAGTGTGGAGGGGTCGAACACTGAAGCTTTCTTT.

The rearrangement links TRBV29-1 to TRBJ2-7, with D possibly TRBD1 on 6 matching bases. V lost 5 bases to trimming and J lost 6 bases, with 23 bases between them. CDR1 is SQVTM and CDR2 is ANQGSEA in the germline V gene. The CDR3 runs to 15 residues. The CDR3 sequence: CSVSSGWGPAGEQYF. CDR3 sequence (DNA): TGCAGCGTTTCGTCGGGGTGGGGGCCAGCCGGCGAGCAGTACTTC.

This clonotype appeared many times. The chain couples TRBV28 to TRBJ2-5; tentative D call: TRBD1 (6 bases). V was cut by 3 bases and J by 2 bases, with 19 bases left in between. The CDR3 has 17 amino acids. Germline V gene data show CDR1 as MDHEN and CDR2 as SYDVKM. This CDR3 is CASSLGQGPRIQETQYF. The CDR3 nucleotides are TGTGCCAGCAGTTTGGGTCAGGGGCCAAGGATTCAAGAGACCCAGTACTTC.

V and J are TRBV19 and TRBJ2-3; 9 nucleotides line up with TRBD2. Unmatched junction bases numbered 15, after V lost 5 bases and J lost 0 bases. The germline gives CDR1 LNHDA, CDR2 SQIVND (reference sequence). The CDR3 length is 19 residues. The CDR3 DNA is TGTGCCAGTAGTGTCAGGCAGACTAGCGGAGCCTCTAGCACAGATACGCAGTATTTT. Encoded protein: CASSVRQTSGASSTDTQYF.

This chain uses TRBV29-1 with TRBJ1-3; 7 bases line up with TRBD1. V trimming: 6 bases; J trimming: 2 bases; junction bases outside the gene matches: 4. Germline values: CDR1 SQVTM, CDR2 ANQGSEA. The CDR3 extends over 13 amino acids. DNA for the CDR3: TGCAGCGTCGGACAGGCGGCTGGAAACACCATATATTTT. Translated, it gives CSVGQAAGNTIYF.

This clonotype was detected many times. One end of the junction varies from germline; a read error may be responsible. CDR3 nucleotides: TGTGCCAGCAGTCAAGACAGGGTCACTGAAGCTTTCTTT. Translated: CASSQDRVTEAFF. The chain is built from TRBV3-1 and TRBJ1-1; 7 bases are shared with TRBD1. Germline V gives CDR1 LGHDT, CDR2 YNNKEL (reference sequence). This CDR3 is built from 13 residues.

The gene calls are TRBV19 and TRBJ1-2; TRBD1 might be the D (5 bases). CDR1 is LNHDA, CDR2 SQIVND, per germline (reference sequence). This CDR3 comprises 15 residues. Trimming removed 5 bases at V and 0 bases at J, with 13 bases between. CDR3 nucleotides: TGTGCCAGTAGTGGACCCCAGGGAGCTAACTATGGCTACACCTTC. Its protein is CASSGPQGANYGYTF.

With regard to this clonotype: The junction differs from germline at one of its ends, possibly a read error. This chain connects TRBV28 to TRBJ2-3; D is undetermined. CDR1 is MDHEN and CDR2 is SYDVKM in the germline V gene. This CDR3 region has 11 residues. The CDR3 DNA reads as TGTCCCAGCAGTTTAGGGGATACGCAGTATTTT. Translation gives CPSSLGDTQYF.

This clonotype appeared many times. The CDR3 is CASSEAGVATETQYF. The CDR3 DNA follows: TGTGCCAGCAGTGAGGCGGGGGTAGCTACTGAGACCCAGTACTTC. This sequence joins TRBV2 and TRBJ2-5, with 7 bases that match TRBD2. J was trimmed by 5 bases and V by 3 bases; bases with no gene match: 9. CDR1 and CDR2 (germline): SNHLY, FYNNEI. The CDR3 spans 15 residues.